This passage covers 32 T cell receptor beta chains from one sample sequenced in a study of cytomegalovirus exposure and HLA in healthy donors. The repertoire was sequenced with immunoSEQ multiplex PCR; TCRdb's copy has only in-frame clones and lacks some. The table includes under 50,000 clones, 94% detected once. Sequencing was carried out using PBMCs. These receptors came from a woman aged 18-35 years in good health and CMV-seropositive.

The rearrangement links TRBV28 to TRBJ2-3, with 7 bases identical to TRBD1. The length of the CDR3 is 16 residues. Losses at the gene ends were 2 bases for V and 4 bases for J; bases not matched to a gene: 9. Germline lookup yields CDR1 MDHEN and CDR2 SYDVKM. The CDR3 spells CASSLPSPGGADTQYF. DNA for the CDR3: TGTGCCAGCAGTTTACCCTCCCCAGGGGGTGCAGATACGCAGTATTTT.

Regarding this clone: Other nucleotide sequences in the sample specify the same CDR3. The chain joins TRBV27 to TRBJ2-1; a weak D match, TRBD2 (6 bases). Trimming stripped 5 bases from V and 10 bases from J, with 12 bases between. The length of the CDR3 is 12 residues. The germline gives CDR1 MNHEY, CDR2 SMNVEV (reference sequence). DNA of the CDR3: TGTGCCAGCAGTCTCCGCGGACTAGAGCAGTTCTTC. Amino acids: CASSLRGLEQFF.

The rearrangement links TRBV7-9 to TRBJ2-7, with D possibly being TRBD1 (5 bases). Trimming took 4 bases from V and 3 from J, leaving 19 bases between them. The CDR3 is 16 residues long. The V gene's germline CDR1 is SEHNR and CDR2 FQNEAQ (reference sequence). The CDR3 nucleotides read TGTGCCAGCAGCTCCACCAGGGAAGAACCTCTCTACGAGCAGTACTTC. Translation: CASSSTREEPLYEQYF.

This chain joins TRBV28 and TRBJ2-7; TRBD1 matches 8 bases. Looked up from germline, CDR1 is MDHEN and CDR2 is SYDVKM. Trimming cost V 3 bases and J 2 bases; bases outside gene matches: 3. There are 14 residues in the CDR3. CDR3 residues: CASSLGQATYEQYF. DNA of the CDR3: TGTGCCAGCAGTTTGGGACAGGCTACCTACGAGCAGTACTTC.

This rearrangement joins TRBV6-6 to TRBJ1-1, with D maybe TRBD1 (5 bases). The CDR3 is 14 amino acids. Germline lookup yields CDR1 MNHNY and CDR2 SVGAGI (reference sequence). Trimming pared 6 bases from V and 1 base from J, leaving 12 bases between. CDR3 in amino acids: CASRMGQGNTEAFF. CDR3 sequence (DNA): TGTGCCAGCAGAATGGGGCAGGGGAACACTGAAGCTTTCTTT.

This clone was detected only once. V gene TRBV28 combines with J gene TRBJ2-7, with TRBD1 identical over 7 bases. Germline V gives CDR1 MDHEN, CDR2 SYDVKM. V lost 7 bases, J lost 4 bases, and 19 bases stayed unmatched. The CDR3 covers 17 residues. CDR3 sequence (DNA): TGTGCCAGCACCACACCTAATTCAGGGGGAGTTGCGTACGAGCAGTACTTC. Translating gives CASTTPNSGGVAYEQYF.

The chain recombines TRBV2 with TRBJ2-3; D may be TRBD2 (5 bases). Germline CDR1 and CDR2: SNHLY and FYNNEI. V lost 6 bases, J lost 0 bases, and 13 bases lay in between. The CDR3 runs 15 residues. CDR3 coding DNA: TGTGCCAGCAGCCTGTTAGGAGGTAGCACAGATACGCAGTATTTT. Translated, it gives CASSLLGGSTDTQYF.

V and J are TRBV5-1 and TRBJ2-5; 8 bases agree with TRBD2. Per the germline V gene, CDR1 is SGHRS and CDR2 is YFSETQ. The CDR3 is 14 residues long. V trimming: 4 bases; J trimming: 6 bases; junction bases outside the gene matches: 8. The CDR3 bases are TGCGCCAGCAGCCAAACAGCGGGAGAAAAGACCCAGTACTTC. It codes for CASSQTAGEKTQYF.

This clone has just a few counts. The chain is built from TRBV11-2 and TRBJ2-7, with 7 bases identical to TRBD1. V gave up 5 bases and J gave up 1 base; unmatched junction bases: 2. The CDR3 consists of 13 residues. CDR1 SGHAT and CDR2 FQNNGV come from the germline V gene. The CDR3 spells CASSATGSYEQYF. The DNA of the CDR3 is TGTGCCAGCAGCGCGACAGGGTCCTACGAGCAGTACTTC. The variable domain in full, completed from reference TRBV11-2 and TRBJ2-7, reads EAGVAQSPRYKIIEKRQSVAFWCNPISGHATLYWYQQILGQGPKLLIQFQNNGVVDDSQLPKDRFSAERLKGVDSTLKIQPAKLEDSAVYLCASSATGSYEQYFGPGTRLTVT.

The chain uses TRBV27 and TRBJ2-7; D is unresolved. V was cut by 2 bases and J by 2 bases, with 19 bases left in between. The CDR3 runs to 17 residues. Per the germline V gene, CDR1 is MNHEY and CDR2 is SMNVEV (reference sequence). The CDR3 nucleotides are TGTGCCAGCAGTTTAGGAAACGTGGCGCGGAGTCCCTACGAGCAGTACTTC. Protein sequence: CASSLGNVARSPYEQYF.

The chain joins TRBV11-3 to TRBJ1-1; 9 bases are a match to TRBD1. V lost 6 bases and J lost 0; bases outside the gene matches: 14. The CDR3 contains 18 residues. Per germline, CDR1 SGHNT and CDR2 YENEEA. The CDR3 loop reads CASSSGQGGWAMNTEAFF. In DNA form, the CDR3 reads TGTGCCAGCAGTTCGGGACAGGGAGGATGGGCTATGAACACTGAAGCTTTCTTT.

The J gene is TRBJ2-7, the V gene TRBV6-6; 7 nucleotides align to TRBD1. CDR1 is MNHNY and CDR2 is SVGAGI in the germline V gene (reference sequence). V was clipped by 5 bases and J by 0 bases; unmatched bases: 4. This CDR3 contains 14 residues. CDR3: CASSTSGGSYEQYF. As DNA, the CDR3 is TGTGCCAGCAGTACCTCAGGGGGCTCCTACGAGCAGTACTTC.

V gene TRBV5-4 combines with J gene TRBJ2-1; possibly TRBD1 for D (5 bases). Germline CDR1 is SGHNT and CDR2 is YYREEE (reference sequence). V was pared by 4 bases and J by 4 bases, with 9 bases between. The CDR3 length is 13 residues. CDR3 DNA: TGTGCCAGCAGCCCACAGGATTACAATGAGCAGTTCTTC. As protein: CASSPQDYNEQFF.

The genes are TRBV10-3 and TRBJ2-1, with 8 positions matching TRBD2. This CDR3 has 18 amino acids. Germline CDR1 reads ENHRY; CDR2 reads SYGVKD. The V and J ends lost 2 bases and 0 bases, in that order; junction bases with no gene match: 9. CDR3 region: CAISEAGGSGLSYNEQFF. Written as DNA, the CDR3 is TGTGCCATCAGTGAGGCGGGAGGCTCCGGGCTCTCCTACAATGAGCAGTTCTTC.

The chain uses TRBV4-3 and TRBJ1-6, with 7 bases matching TRBD1. Germline CDR1 reads LGHNA; CDR2 reads YSLEER. V dropped 6 bases and J dropped 8; count of bases not matched to a gene: 13. This CDR3 spans 16 amino acids. The CDR3 region has the DNA TGCGCCAGCAGTCAGGATTACGGGACAGCCGATTCACCCCTCCACTTT. It specifies CASSQDYGTADSPLHF.

The chain links TRBV27 to TRBJ1-6, with D hard to call. There are 15 residues in the CDR3. V was cut by 0 bases and J by 7 bases, with 10 bases left in between. Germline V gives CDR1 MNHEY, CDR2 SMNVEV (reference sequence). CDR3 in amino acids: CASSLSWVGNSPLHF. In DNA, the CDR3 is TGTGCCAGCAGTTTATCGTGGGTGGGCAATTCACCCCTCCACTTT.

The genes are TRBV5-1 and TRBJ2-1; 10 positions match TRBD2. The J segment lost 4 bases and the V segment lost 1 base, leaving 5 bases of the junction unmatched. Germline V lookup: CDR1 SGHRS, CDR2 YFSETQ. The CDR3 covers 16 residues. The CDR3 DNA reads as TGCGCCAGCAGCTTGTTAGCGGGAGGAGGATACAATGAGCAGTTCTTC. Translating it yields CASSLLAGGGYNEQFF.

The V call is TRBV6-1, the J call TRBJ2-7, with D hard to call. V lost 1 base, J lost 5 bases, and 18 bases lay in between. The CDR3 has 16 amino acids. CDR1 MNHNS and CDR2 SASEGT come from the germline V gene. The CDR3 DNA reads as TGTGCCAGCAGTGAAGGACCCGGCCACCTTGGGCACGAGCAGTACTTC. Protein: CASSEGPGHLGHEQYF.

V gene TRBV29-1 combines with J gene TRBJ1-2; TRBD1 might be the D (6 bases). CDR3 length: 14 amino acids. Germline CDR1 and CDR2: SQVTM and ANQGSEA. The CDR3 nucleotides read TGCAAGACCGTTAGGGGGGGTGCTAACTATGGCTACACCTTC. Amino acid sequence: CKTVRGGANYGYTF.

J is TRBJ2-7 and V is TRBV28; 7 bases map to TRBD1. The germline gives CDR1 MDHEN, CDR2 SYDVKM. The V and J ends lost 3 bases and 7 bases, in that order; junction bases with no gene match: 9. The CDR3 has 14 amino acids. The CDR3 DNA sequence: TGTGCCAGCAGTTTCCGGCGACAGGGAGAAGAGCAGTACTTC. Translated: CASSFRRQGEEQYF. Drawing the rest from reference TRBV28 and TRBJ2-7, the complete variable domain is DVKVTQSSRYLVKRTGEKVFLECVQDMDHENMFWYRQDPGLGLRLIYFSYDVKMKEKGDIPEGYSVSREKKERFSLILESASTNQTSMYLCASSFRRQGEEQYFGPGTRLTVT.

This clone was recorded once. The chain recombines TRBV28 with TRBJ2-1; a possible D gene is TRBD2 (5 bases). Germline V gene data show CDR1 as MDHEN and CDR2 as SYDVKM. Trimming pared 5 bases from V and 6 bases from J, leaving 20 bases between. CDR3 size: 16 residues. The CDR3: CASSGGPNRRSNEQFF. The CDR3 DNA reads as TGTGCCAGCAGTGGAGGACCGAACCGACGGAGCAATGAGCAGTTCTTC.

The chain combines TRBV30 with TRBJ1-1, with 11 bases lining up with TRBD1. V dropped 7 bases and J dropped 4; count of bases not matched to a gene: 8. The CDR3 runs 14 residues. Germline CDR1 and CDR2: GTSNPN and SVGIG (reference sequence). The CDR3 loop is CASAGTGGFTEAFF. The CDR3 DNA sequence: TGTGCCTCCGCCGGGACAGGGGGTTTCACTGAAGCTTTCTTT.

V and J are TRBV4-1 and TRBJ2-7; D perhaps matches TRBD1 (5 bases). This CDR3 comprises 15 residues. Germline CDR1 and CDR2: MGHRA and YSYEKL. Trimming removed 4 bases from V and 0 bases from J, with 13 bases in between. The CDR3: CASSPRARDSYEQYF. DNA for the CDR3: TGCGCCAGCAGCCCCCGAGCCAGGGACTCCTACGAGCAGTACTTC.

The J gene is TRBJ1-2, the V gene TRBV7-9; D remains unclear. The germline V and J ends were trimmed by 5 bases and 8 bases, with 12 bases remaining between them. This CDR3 is 12 amino acids long. The germline CDR1 and CDR2 sequences are SEHNR and FQNEAQ (reference sequence). The CDR3: CASSPEGGGYTF. Here the CDR3 DNA reads TGTGCCAGCAGCCCGGAGGGCGGAGGCTACACCTTC.

This chain uses TRBV25-1 with TRBJ2-7; D unclear. The V end was cut by 2 bases, the J end by 6 bases, with 8 bases between. The CDR3 is 12 amino acids. CDR1 is MGHDK, CDR2 SYGVNS, per germline. Written as DNA, the CDR3 is TGTGCCAGCAGTGAACCGATCGGCGAGCAGTACTTC. Translated, it gives CASSEPIGEQYF.

The rearrangement links TRBV19 to TRBJ2-7, with D perhaps matching TRBD2 (5 bases). The CDR3 is made up of 14 amino acids. From germline, CDR1 is LNHDA and CDR2 SQIVND (reference sequence). Trimming stripped 6 bases from V and 4 bases from J, with 16 bases between. CDR3 residues: CASRPIATSYEQYF. CDR3 DNA sequence: TGTGCCAGTAGACCCATCGCCACTAGTTACGAGCAGTACTTC. The full variable domain, rest sourced from reference TRBV19 and TRBJ2-7, is DGGITQSPKYLFRKEGQNVTLSCEQNLNHDAMYWYRQDPGQGLRLIYYSQIVNDFQKGDIAEGYSVSREKKESFPLTVTSAQKNPTAFYLCASRPIATSYEQYFGPGTRLTVT.

The rearrangement joins TRBV19 to TRBJ2-5; 9 nucleotides align to TRBD1. Germline V CDR1 and CDR2: LNHDA, SQIVND (reference sequence). V dropped 0 bases and J dropped 5; count of bases not matched to a gene: 7. This CDR3 is built from 16 residues. The CDR3 nucleotides are TGTGCCAGTAGTATAGAGTGGGACAGGGTAAGGGAGACCCAGTACTTC. Protein: CASSIEWDRVRETQYF.

J is TRBJ1-1 and V is TRBV18, with 12 bases that match TRBD1. Germline CDR1 KGHSH, CDR2 LQKENI. There are 18 residues in the CDR3. J lost 6 bases, V lost 6 bases, and 17 bases had no gene match. CDR3 protein: CASSPPTGTGGVTPEAFF. The CDR3 DNA is TGTGCCAGCTCGCCCCCCACCGGGACAGGGGGCGTGACCCCTGAAGCTTTCTTT.

This clone came up a few times. V usage is TRBV6-5 and J usage is TRBJ2-2, with TRBD2 matching 9 bases. The CDR3 runs 15 residues. CDR1 MNHEY and CDR2 SVGAGI come from the germline V gene. V shed 6 bases, J shed 4 bases, and the junction held 6 bases outside the gene matches. CDR3 loop: CASRLGTSRTGELFF. For the CDR3, the DNA is TGTGCCAGCAGACTCGGGACTAGCCGCACCGGGGAGCTGTTTTTT.

Written as DNA, the CDR3 is TGTGCCAGCTCACGAGCGGACTACGAGCAGTACTTC. It codes for CASSRADYEQYF. This chain uses TRBV18 with TRBJ2-7; D perhaps matches TRBD2 (5 bases). Deletions cut 4 bases from V and 3 bases from J, with 7 bases between. The germline V gene encodes CDR1 KGHSH and CDR2 LQKENI. The CDR3 is made up of 12 amino acids.

This sequence joins TRBV4-1 and TRBJ1-5, with D tentatively TRBD1 (5 bases). CDR1 MGHRA and CDR2 YSYEKL come from the germline V gene. The germline V and J ends were trimmed by 1 base and 4 bases, with 11 bases remaining between them. The CDR3 runs to 15 residues. The CDR3 sequence is CASSQGRDGNQPQHF. In DNA, the CDR3 is TGCGCCAGCAGCCAAGGGCGGGACGGTAATCAGCCCCAGCATTTT.

The chain has TRBV27 and TRBJ2-2; tentative D call: TRBD1 (5 bases). This CDR3 has 14 residues. Germline CDR1 is MNHEY and CDR2 is SMNVEV (reference sequence). The V gene lost 8 bases and the J gene lost 3 bases, with 13 bases spanning the gap. The CDR3 protein is CASGFQGYTGELFF. For the CDR3, the DNA is TGTGCCAGCGGATTTCAGGGTTACACCGGGGAGCTGTTTTTT.